What follows is one T cell receptor beta chain and its context. The data are from a study of blood T cell repertoires in COVID-19. Measured with immunoSEQ multiplex PCR; TCRdb has only the in-frame clones, and not every one. The table has roughly 250,000 clones, around 82% seen once; the top ten hold 4.5% to 5%. CDR1 and CDR2 (germline): SGHTS, YDEGEE. V lost 4 bases and J lost 3; bases outside the gene matches: 9. CDR3 length: 18 residues. V is TRBV5-8 and J is TRBJ2-1, with TRBD2 identical over 14 bases. The specimen sequenced was peripheral blood. This receptor was identified in a woman of 80 years or more with active or convalescent COVID-19. The CDR3 nucleotides read TGTGCCAGCAGCAGCACCGGGACTAGCGGGAGAAACTACAATGAGCAGTTCTTC. Its translation: CASSSTGTSGRNYNEQFF.